The 20 T cell receptor beta chains listed next were all sequenced from one sample in a study of CD8 T cells in Susac syndrome. cDNA came from about 0.51 to 1 ug RNA primed by random hexamers. A single record per CDR3 protein comes from TCRdb applying MiXCR to the immunoSEQ multiplex PCR reads. The table includes 90,000 or so distinct CDR3 sequences, roughly 91% detected once. Sequenced input: CD8+ T cells from PBMCs. These receptors originate from a human donor in good health.

V usage is TRBV12-3 or TRBV12-4 and J usage is TRBJ2-5; D not resolved. V lost 8 bases, J lost 1 base, and 14 bases lay in between. The CDR3 is 14 residues long. The CDR3: CASSVARIQETQYF. The CDR3 bases are TGTGCCAGCTCGGTAGCACGGATCCAAGAGACCCAGTACTTC.

J is TRBJ1-4 and V is TRBV7-9; tentative D call: TRBD1 (5 bases). This CDR3 comprises 16 residues. Trimming shortened V by 0 bases and J by 3 bases, and 11 bases separated the two germline ends. Germline CDR1 is SEHNR and CDR2 is FQNEAQ (reference sequence). The CDR3: CASSLALTVANEKLFF. Written as DNA, the CDR3 is TGTGCCAGCAGCTTAGCCTTGACAGTGGCTAATGAAAAACTGTTTTTT. The variable domain in full, with the rest retrieved from reference TRBV7-9 and TRBJ1-4, is DTGVSQNPRHKITKRGQNVTFRCDPISEHNRLYWYRQTLGQGPEFLTYFQNEAQLEKSRLLSDRFSAERPKGSFSTLEIQRTEQGDSAMYLCASSLALTVANEKLFFGSGTQLSVL.

In DNA form, the CDR3 reads TGTGCCAGCAGCTCCACAGGGTTTGGAATGAGGGGGACAGATACGCAGTATTTT. Amino acid sequence: CASSSTGFGMRGTDTQYF. V usage is TRBV7-9 and J usage is TRBJ2-3; tentatively, D is TRBD1 (6 bases). V was clipped by 4 bases and J by 3 bases, with 23 bases between them. CDR3 length: 18 amino acids. Germline V gene lookup returns CDR1 SEHNR and CDR2 FQNEAQ (reference sequence).

The J gene is TRBJ2-2, the V gene TRBV27, with D unclear. V lost 11 bases to trimming and J lost 5 bases, with 18 bases between them. The germline V gene encodes CDR1 MNHEY and CDR2 SMNVEV (reference sequence). The CDR3 length is 14 residues. The CDR3 nucleotides read TGTGCCTCCTCGGGCGCGAGGAAAACCGGGGAGCTGTTTTTT. It codes for CASSGARKTGELFF.

This chain connects TRBV7-9 to TRBJ2-3; D uncertain. The CDR3 spans 14 residues. The V end was cut by 2 bases, the J end by 4 bases, with 10 bases between. Germline assignment: CDR1 SEHNR and CDR2 FQNEAQ (reference sequence). CDR3 in DNA: TGTGCCAGCAGCTTACTTCCCCCCGCAGATACGCAGTATTTT. Amino acids: CASSLLPPADTQYF.

This chain links TRBV19 with TRBJ2-7; D is undetermined. Trimming took 2 bases from V and 1 from J, leaving 9 bases between them. CDR3 length equals 14 residues. Germline CDR1 reads LNHDA; CDR2 reads SQIVND (reference sequence). The DNA of the CDR3 is TGTGCCAGTAGTATATCCCTTGAGTCCTACGAGCAGTACTTC. This encodes CASSISLESYEQYF.

This clonotype appeared a few times. The rearrangement links TRBV5-4 to TRBJ1-6; D not certain. The ends were cut back, 5 bases at V and 6 bases at J, with 15 bases in the middle. In germline, CDR1 is SGHNT, CDR2 YYREEE (reference sequence). CDR3 length: 15 residues. The CDR3 loop reads CASSPGQLINSPLHF. In nucleotides, the CDR3 is TGTGCCAGCAGTCCGGGTCAGCTGATTAATTCACCCCTCCACTTT.

This chain joins TRBV25-1 and TRBJ1-1, with 9 bases lining up with TRBD1. Per the germline V gene, CDR1 is MGHDK and CDR2 is SYGVNS. V dropped 5 bases and J dropped 4; count of bases not matched to a gene: 5. This CDR3 contains 14 residues. CDR3 region: CASSLGQGFTEAFF. In DNA, the CDR3 is TGTGCCAGCAGTTTGGGACAGGGATTCACTGAAGCTTTCTTT.

The chain recombines TRBV5-1 with TRBJ2-7; D is perhaps TRBD1 or TRBD2 (5 bases each). The ends were cut back, 2 bases at V and 3 bases at J, with 9 bases in the middle. The germline V gene has CDR1 SGHRS and CDR2 YFSETQ. The CDR3 covers 13 residues. The CDR3 loop is CASSFGDGYEQYF. The CDR3 DNA reads as TGCGCCAGCAGCTTCGGGGACGGCTACGAGCAGTACTTC.

This chain connects TRBV29-1 to TRBJ1-2; no reliable D call. The germline CDR1 and CDR2 sequences are SQVTM and ANQGSEA. The length of the CDR3 is 10 residues. Trimming stripped 5 bases from V and 4 bases from J, with 5 bases between. In nucleotides, the CDR3 is TGCAGCGTTATCTCCTATGGCTACACCTTC. This gives the protein CSVISYGYTF.

The chain has TRBV4-1 and TRBJ2-1, with 7 bases aligning to TRBD2. V lost 0 bases to trimming and J lost 4 bases; unmatched junction nucleotides: 3. This CDR3 has 15 residues. Germline V lookup: CDR1 MGHRA, CDR2 YSYEKL. The CDR3 protein is CASSQEGTTYNEQFF. The DNA for the CDR3 is TGCGCCAGCAGCCAAGAAGGGACTACTTACAATGAGCAGTTCTTC.

The chain recombines TRBV3-1 with TRBJ2-5; 9 nucleotides match TRBD2. CDR1 is LGHDT and CDR2 is YNNKEL in the germline V gene (reference sequence). V dropped 0 bases and J dropped 5; count of bases not matched to a gene: 7. This CDR3 region has 16 residues. CDR3 DNA sequence: TGTGCCAGCAGCCAAGATCCTGGGACTAGCCTCGAGACCCAGTACTTC. Residues: CASSQDPGTSLETQYF.

This chain links TRBV3-1 with TRBJ2-1; 11 nucleotides agree with TRBD2. J was trimmed by 8 bases and V by 0 bases; bases with no gene match: 6. The germline gives CDR1 LGHDT, CDR2 YNNKEL (reference sequence). The CDR3 length is 16 residues. The DNA of the CDR3 is TGTGCCAGCAGCCAAGATTTAGCGGGGGGGCGCGATGAGCAGTTCTTC. Translating it yields CASSQDLAGGRDEQFF.

The rearrangement links TRBV6-6 to TRBJ1-5; 7 bases are a match to TRBD1. V dropped 5 bases and J dropped 2; count of bases not matched to a gene: 6. This CDR3 is built from 15 residues. Germline V lookup: CDR1 MNHNY, CDR2 SVGAGI (reference sequence). The CDR3 sequence is CASSTTGDGNQPQHF. CDR3 sequence (DNA): TGTGCCAGCAGTACTACAGGGGATGGCAATCAGCCCCAGCATTTT.

The chain employs TRBV27 and TRBJ1-5, with D unclear. Germline CDR1 and CDR2: MNHEY and SMNVEV (reference sequence). V was cut by 3 bases and J by 2 bases, with 11 bases left in between. The length of the CDR3 is 15 residues. CDR3 region: CASSFRRSGNQPQHF. CDR3 DNA: TGTGCCAGCAGTTTTCGAAGGTCGGGCAATCAGCCCCAGCATTTT.

J is TRBJ2-7 and V is TRBV15, with D possibly matching TRBD1 (5 bases). The CDR3 spans 17 residues. Trimming left V 0 bases short and J 0 bases short, with 15 bases between. Per germline, CDR1 LNHNV and CDR2 YYDKDF (reference sequence). The DNA for the CDR3 is TGTGCCACCAGCAGAGATAGAGTACAGGCTAACTCCTACGAGCAGTACTTC. This gives the protein CATSRDRVQANSYEQYF.

This clonotype came up once. At one end, the junction sequence differs from germline, possibly due to a read error. The V gene is TRBV15, the J gene TRBJ2-6; a possible D gene is TRBD1 (6 bases). The CDR3 runs 16 residues. CDR1 is LNHNV and CDR2 is YYDKDF in the germline V gene (reference sequence). The CDR3 DNA reads as TGTGCCACCAGAAACGGACAGCCCTCTGGGGCCGACGTCCTGACTTTC. It yields the protein CATRNGQPSGADVLTF.

The J gene is TRBJ2-5, the V gene TRBV5-1, with D hard to call. The ends were cut back, 0 bases at V and 2 bases at J, with 5 bases in the middle. There are 13 residues in the CDR3. The germline CDR1 and CDR2 sequences are SGHRS and YFSETQ. CDR3 loop: CASSLAFQETQYF. In nucleotides, the CDR3 is TGCGCCAGCAGCTTGGCTTTTCAAGAGACCCAGTACTTC.

V usage is TRBV18 and J usage is TRBJ2-7; D is ambiguous. Germline assignment: CDR1 KGHSH and CDR2 LQKENI. V was cut by 1 base and J by 1 base, with 14 bases left in between. The CDR3 contains 16 residues. CDR3 region: CASSPLKDGDSYEQYF. The CDR3 DNA reads TGTGCCAGCTCACCACTAAAGGACGGAGATTCCTACGAGCAGTACTTC.

V is TRBV7-3 and J is TRBJ2-2; D perhaps matches TRBD2 (7 bases). Germline lookup yields CDR1 SGHTA and CDR2 FQGTGA. V was trimmed by 2 bases and J by 5 bases, leaving 12 bases between them. CDR3 length: 15 amino acids. For the CDR3, the DNA is TGTGCCAGCAGCTTAGGCGGGGGCCATACCGGGGAGCTGTTTTTT. Translated: CASSLGGGHTGELFF.